The text below deals with one T cell receptor (beta chain). Its antigen is undetermined. This specimen belongs to a study of T cells in Graves' hyperthyroidism and ophthalmopathy. Study-wide points: Before onset, ophthalmopathy was predicted by the model a median about six months earlier. In the analysis, a 13 V-J model separated ophthalmopathy from stable hyperthyroidism.

Template material for amplifying TCR beta CDR3 regions consisted of RNA transcripts. The HTBI primer set was used in a first-round RT-PCR of the TCR CDR3. MiXCR, run by TCRdb on the multiplex PCR reads, gives a single entry per CDR3 protein. The data contain approximately 500,000 distinct CDR3 sequences, about 43% of them singletons. The J segment lost 11 bases and the V segment lost 0 bases, leaving 12 bases of the junction unmatched. CDR1 and CDR2 from the germline V gene are SEHNR and FQNEAQ (reference sequence). The CDR3 runs to 16 residues. The patients, who ranged from 18 to 65 in age, presented with newly diagnosed hyperthyroidism lasting under 2 months. Diagnosis rested on symptoms, serum thyroxine and TRAb, thyroid ultrasound, and orbital computed tomography.

V gene TRBV7-9 combines with J gene TRBJ2-3; 9 bases map to TRBD2. Sequenced material: peripheral blood or thyroid tissue (not recorded which). The TCR originated in a woman under 30 with Graves' hyperthyroidism. In DNA form, the CDR3 reads TGTGCCAGCAGCTTAGCGGCGGGAGGGCGCTACAATGAGCAGTATTTT. This translates into CASSLAAGGRYNEQYF.